This T cell receptor (beta chain) was recorded in a study of T cell responses to AZD1222 COVID-19 vaccine. Clones were sequenced by immunoSEQ multiplex PCR, and TCRdb holds only the in-frame ones, with some missing. The sample holds about 110,000 clones, 87% seen once. V was clipped by 2 bases and J by 4 bases, with 12 bases between them. The CDR3 covers 14 residues. Germline CDR1 and CDR2: MNHEY and SMNVEV (reference sequence). The rearrangement uses TRBV27 and TRBJ2-7; D may be TRBD1 (6 bases). The sequences come from peripheral blood, collected 28 days after the second AZD1222 dose. The clonotype was recovered from an adult who received the AZD1222 COVID-19 vaccine. For the CDR3, the DNA is TGTGCCAGCAGTTTAGTCTCACAGGGATACGAGCAGTACTTC. Its protein is CASSLVSQGYEQYF.